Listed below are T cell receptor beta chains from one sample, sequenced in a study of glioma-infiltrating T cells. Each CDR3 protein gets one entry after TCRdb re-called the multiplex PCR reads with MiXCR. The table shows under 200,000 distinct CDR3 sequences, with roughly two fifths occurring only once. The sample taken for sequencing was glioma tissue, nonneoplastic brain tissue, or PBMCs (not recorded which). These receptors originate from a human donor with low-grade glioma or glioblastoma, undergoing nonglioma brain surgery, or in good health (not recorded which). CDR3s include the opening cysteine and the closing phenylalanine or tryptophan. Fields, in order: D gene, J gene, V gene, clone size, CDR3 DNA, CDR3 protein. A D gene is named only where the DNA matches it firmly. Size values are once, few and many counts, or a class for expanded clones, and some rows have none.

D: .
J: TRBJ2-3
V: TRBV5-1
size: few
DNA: TGCGCCAGCAGCTTACCCCCCACAGATACGCAGTATTTT
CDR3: CASSLPPTDTQYF

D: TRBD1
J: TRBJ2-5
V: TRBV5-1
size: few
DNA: TGCGCCAGCAGCTCCTACAGGGGGGCGGAAGAGACCCAGTACTTC
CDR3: CASSSYRGAEETQYF

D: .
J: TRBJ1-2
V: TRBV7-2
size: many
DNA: TGTGCCAGCAGCCCAGGGAAGGGGACAGGCTACACCTTC
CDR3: CASSPGKGTGYTF

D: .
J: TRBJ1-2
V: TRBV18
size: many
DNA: TGTGCCAGCTCACCAGGGAGAGGCTACACCTTC
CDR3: CASSPGRGYTF

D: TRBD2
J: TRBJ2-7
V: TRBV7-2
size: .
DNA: TGTGCCAGCAGCGCAAGGACTAGCGGGAGCTCCTACGAGCAGTACTTC
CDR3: CASSARTSGSSYEQYF

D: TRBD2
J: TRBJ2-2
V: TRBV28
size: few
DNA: TGTGCCAGCAGCCTAATTAGACTAGCGGGAGTTCCCGGGGAGCTGTTTTTT
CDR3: CASSLIRLAGVPGELFF

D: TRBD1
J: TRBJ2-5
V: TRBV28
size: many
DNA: TGTGCCAGCAGTCTTCCGGGACAGGGAGGGCCCCAGTACTTC
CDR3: CASSLPGQGGPQYF

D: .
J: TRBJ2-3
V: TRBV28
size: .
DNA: TGCGCCAGCAGTTTAGGGCTAGGTTGTACAGATACGCAGTATTTT
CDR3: CASSLGLGCTDTQYF

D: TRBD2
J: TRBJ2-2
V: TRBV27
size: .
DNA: TGTGCCAGCAGTTTAGAACCGGGACTAGCGGGGCGAGGCTGGGAGCTGTTTTTT
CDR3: CASSLEPGLAGRGWELFF

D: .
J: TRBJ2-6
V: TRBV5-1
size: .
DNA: TGCGCCAGCAGCTGGACCTGGGACGGGGACAACGTCCTGACTTTC
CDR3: CASSWTWDGDNVLTF

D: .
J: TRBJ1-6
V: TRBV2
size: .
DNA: TGTGCCAGCAGGAACGACCAGGGTTGGGGTTCACCCCTCAACTTT
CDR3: CASRNDQGWGSPLNF

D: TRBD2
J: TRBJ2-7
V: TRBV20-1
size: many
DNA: TGCAGTGCTAGTTTCTCGGGACTAGCGGGCTACGAGCAGTACTTC
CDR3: CSASFSGLAGYEQYF

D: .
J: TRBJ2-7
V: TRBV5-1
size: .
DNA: TGCGCCAGCAGCTTGTTGGGACATACCCACGAGCAGTACTTC
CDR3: CASSLLGHTHEQYF

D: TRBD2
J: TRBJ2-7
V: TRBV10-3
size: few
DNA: TGTGCCATCAGTGGGACTAGCGAGAGATCCTACGAGCAGTACTTC
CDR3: CAISGTSERSYEQYF

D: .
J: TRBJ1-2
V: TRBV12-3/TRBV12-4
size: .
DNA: TGTGCCAGCAGTTTCCCGGGGACCTATGGCTACAACTTC
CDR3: CASSFPGTYGYNF

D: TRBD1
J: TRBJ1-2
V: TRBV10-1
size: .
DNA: TGCGCCAGCTGGGTCGGGACAGGGGAGGGTGGCTACACCTTC
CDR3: CASWVGTGEGGYTF

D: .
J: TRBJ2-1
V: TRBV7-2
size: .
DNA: TGTGCCAGCAGCCCCCGATTGTTACTAGAGGGAGTCAATGAGCAGTTATTC
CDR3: CASSPRLLLEGVNEQLF

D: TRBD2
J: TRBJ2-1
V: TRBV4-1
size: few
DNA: TGCGCCAGCAGCCCCTTCACTAGCGGGAGAGGTAATGAGCAGTTCTTC
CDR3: CASSPFTSGRGNEQFF

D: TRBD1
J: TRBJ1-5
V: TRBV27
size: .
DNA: TGTGCCAGCAGTTTGAACAGGGGGGATAAGCCCCAGCATTTT
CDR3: CASSLNRGDKPQHF

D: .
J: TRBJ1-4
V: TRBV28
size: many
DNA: TGTGCCAGCAGCATCGAGTGGAAACTGTTTTTT
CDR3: CASSIEWKLFF

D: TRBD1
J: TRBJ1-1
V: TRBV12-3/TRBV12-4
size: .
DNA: TGTGCCAGCAGGACCGGGACAGTAGGGAACACTGAAGCTTTCTTT
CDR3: CASRTGTVGNTEAFF

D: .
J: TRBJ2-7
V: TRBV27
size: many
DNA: TGTGCCAGTTCTTTACAGGGTATGAACGAGCAGTACTTC
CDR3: CASSLQGMNEQYF

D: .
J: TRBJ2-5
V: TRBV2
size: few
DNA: TGTGCCAGCAGCGAAGGAGACTACCAAGAGACCCAGTACTTC
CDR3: CASSEGDYQETQYF

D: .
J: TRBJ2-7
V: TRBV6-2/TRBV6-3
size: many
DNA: TGTGCCAGCAGTTACAGGCGTCGGGACTACGAGCAGTACTTC
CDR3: CASSYRRRDYEQYF

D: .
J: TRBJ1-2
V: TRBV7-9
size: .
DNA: TGTGCCAGCAGCGCCTCAGGGGTCCCCCATGGCTACACCTTC
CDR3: CASSASGVPHGYTF

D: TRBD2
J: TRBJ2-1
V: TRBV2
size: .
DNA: TGTGCCAGCATACCGGGACTAGCGGTCATGAGGGAGCAGTTCTTC
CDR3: CASIPGLAVMREQFF

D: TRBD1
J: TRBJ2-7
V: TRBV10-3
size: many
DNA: TGTGCCATCAAAGGGGACAGCCACATAGACCCTTACGAGCAGTACTTC
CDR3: CAIKGDSHIDPYEQYF

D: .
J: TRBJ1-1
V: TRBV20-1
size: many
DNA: TGCAGTGCTCTCCTGCTCGATGTTAAAGCTTTCTTT
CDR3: CSALLLDVKAFF

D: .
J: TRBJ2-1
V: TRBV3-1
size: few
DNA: TGTGCCAGCACAGGGGGGGGGTACAAGTTGGGTGAGCAGTTCTTC
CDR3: CASTGGGYKLGEQFF

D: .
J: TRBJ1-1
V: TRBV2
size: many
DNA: TGTGCCAGCAGTGAAACGACCAGGTTTGCGAACACTGAAGCTTTCTTT
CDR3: CASSETTRFANTEAFF

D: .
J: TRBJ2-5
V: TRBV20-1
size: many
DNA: TGCAGTGCGACCTTTGTCCAAGAGACCCAGTACTTC
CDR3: CSATFVQETQYF

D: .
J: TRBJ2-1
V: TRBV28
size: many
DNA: TGTGCCAGCAGAAGTACATGGGAGCAGTTCTTC
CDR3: CASRSTWEQFF

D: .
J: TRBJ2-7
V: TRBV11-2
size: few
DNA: TGTGCCAGCAGCTCTCCGGGACGGTTCTCCTACGAGCAGTACTTC
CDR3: CASSSPGRFSYEQYF

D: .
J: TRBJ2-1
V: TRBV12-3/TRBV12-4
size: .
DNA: TGTGCCAGCAGTCCGACGGCCCCAATCTCCTACAATGAGCAGTTGTTC
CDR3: CASSPTAPISYNEQLF

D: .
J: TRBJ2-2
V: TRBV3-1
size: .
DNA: TGTGCCAGCAGCCAATTCAAGGGGGCCGGGGAGCTGTTTTTT
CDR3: CASSQFKGAGELFF

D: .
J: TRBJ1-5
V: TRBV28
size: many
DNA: TGTGCCAGCAGTTTATTTTCTGGGACCCGCAATCAGCCCCAGCATTTT
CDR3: CASSLFSGTRNQPQHF

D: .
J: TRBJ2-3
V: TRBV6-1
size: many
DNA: TGTGCCAGCAGGTCTAGCGGCACAGATACGCAGTATTTT
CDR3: CASRSSGTDTQYF

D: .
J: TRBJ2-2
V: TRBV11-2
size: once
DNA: TGTGCCTCAACGCGGTCCGAAAACACCGGGGAGCTGTTTTTT
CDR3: CASTRSENTGELFF

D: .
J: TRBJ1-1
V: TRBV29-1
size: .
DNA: TGCAGCGCCAACCACGGGGGGGCCCTAGTGAACACTGAAGCTTTCTTT
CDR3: CSANHGGALVNTEAFF

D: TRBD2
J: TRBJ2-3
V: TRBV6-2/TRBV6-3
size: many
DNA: TGTGCCAGCAGTTCCGGGCTAGCGGGGTACACAGATACGCAGTATTTT
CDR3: CASSSGLAGYTDTQYF

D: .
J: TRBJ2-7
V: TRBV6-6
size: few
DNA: TGTGCCAGCAGTGTTAGCTCCTCATCCTACGAGCAGTACTTC
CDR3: CASSVSSSSYEQYF

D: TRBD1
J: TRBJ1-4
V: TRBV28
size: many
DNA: TGTGCCAGCAGCTCGGGACAGGGAGGAAAACTGTTTTTT
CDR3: CASSSGQGGKLFF

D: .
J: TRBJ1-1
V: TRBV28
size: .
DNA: TGTGCCAGCAGTTTATCCCACCATAGGGAAGCTTTGTTT
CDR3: CASSLSHHREALF

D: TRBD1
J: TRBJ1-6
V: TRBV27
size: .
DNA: TGTGCCAGCAGTTTAGCCGGACAGGGCGTATCCTATAATTCAGCCCTCCACTTT
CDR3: CASSLAGQGVSYNSALHF

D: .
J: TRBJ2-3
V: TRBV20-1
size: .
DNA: TGCAGTGCTAGTTTAGGTGGACGTACGCAGTATTTT
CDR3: CSASLGGRTQYF

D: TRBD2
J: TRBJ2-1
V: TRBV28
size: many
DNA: TGTGCCAGCAGTTTAACTAGCGCTCATGAGCAGTTCTTC
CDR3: CASSLTSAHEQFF

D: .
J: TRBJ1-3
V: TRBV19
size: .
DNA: TGTGCCAGTACCAACACCCCGGGGGTGCCAAACACCATATATTTT
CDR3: CASTNTPGVPNTIYF

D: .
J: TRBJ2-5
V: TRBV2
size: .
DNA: TGTGCCAGCAGTGAATTCGGCAGTAATGAGCAGTACTTC
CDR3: CASSEFGSNEQYF

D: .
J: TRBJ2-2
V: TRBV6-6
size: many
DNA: TGTGCCAGCAGTTACACCTCCGGGACACCAAACACCGGGGAGCTGTTTTTT
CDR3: CASSYTSGTPNTGELFF

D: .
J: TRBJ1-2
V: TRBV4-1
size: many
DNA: TGCGCCAGCAGCGGGCTCGGAACCACTAACTATGGCTACACCTTC
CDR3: CASSGLGTTNYGYTF

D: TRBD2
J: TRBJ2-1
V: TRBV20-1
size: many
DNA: TGCAGTGCTAGCCTAGCGGGAGACGATGAGCAGTTCTTC
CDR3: CSASLAGDDEQFF